These T cell receptor beta chains were read from a single sample in a study of cytomegalovirus exposure and HLA in healthy donors. Profiling relied on immunoSEQ multiplex PCR, and the TCRdb table lists in-frame clones only, not all of them. The repertoire includes fewer than 200,000 clones, roughly 74% of them detected once, and roughly 5% sits in the top ten. Sample: PBMCs. These receptors were collected from a male donor in good health and CMV-seronegative. Both conserved end residues are part of each CDR3. A D gene is named only where the DNA matches it firmly. Only part of the rows carry a size: once, few, many, or a class if the clone is expanded.

D: .; J: TRBJ2-2; size: .; V: TRBV7-3; CDR3: CASSLDRLRTGELFF; DNA: TGTGCCAGCAGCCTCGACAGGTTGCGCACCGGGGAGCTGTTTTTT
D: TRBD1; J: TRBJ1-5; size: .; V: TRBV9; CDR3: CASSVGRDSNQPQHF; DNA: TGTGCCAGCAGCGTAGGTCGGGACAGTAATCAGCCCCAGCATTTT
D: TRBD1; J: TRBJ2-1; size: .; V: TRBV2; CDR3: CATGTGDNEQFF; DNA: TGTGCCACCGGGACAGGAGACAATGAGCAGTTCTTC
D: TRBD1; J: TRBJ1-5; size: .; V: TRBV6-5; CDR3: CASRRDRGGNQPQHF; DNA: TGTGCCAGCAGGCGAGACAGGGGGGGAAATCAGCCCCAGCATTTT
D: TRBD2; J: TRBJ2-3; size: few; V: TRBV19; CDR3: CASSPLAGAEDTQYF; DNA: TGTGCCAGTAGTCCGTTAGCGGGAGCTGAAGATACGCAGTATTTT
D: .; J: TRBJ2-7; size: .; V: TRBV5-5; CDR3: CASSYTSLGPYEQYF; DNA: TGTGCCAGCAGCTACACTAGCCTTGGCCCCTACGAGCAGTACTTC
D: .; J: TRBJ2-2; size: .; V: TRBV30; CDR3: CAWSVRLGGMTGELFF; DNA: TGTGCCTGGAGTGTCCGATTAGGGGGTATGACCGGGGAGCTGTTTTTT
D: .; J: TRBJ1-6; size: .; V: TRBV6-1; CDR3: CASSGGDGNSPLHF; DNA: TGTGCCAGCAGTGGCGGAGACGGGAATTCACCCCTCCACTTT
D: TRBD2; J: TRBJ2-1; size: .; V: TRBV6-5; CDR3: CASSSGRVGSPGEQFF; DNA: TGTGCCAGCAGTTCAGGGAGGGTGGGTTCCCCGGGGGAGCAGTTCTTC
D: .; J: TRBJ1-4; size: .; V: TRBV25-1; CDR3: CASSTVEKLFF; DNA: TGTGCCAGCTCCACAGTAGAAAAACTGTTTTTT
D: .; J: TRBJ2-1; size: .; V: TRBV9; CDR3: CASSVGGSINEQFF; DNA: TGTGCCAGCAGCGTAGGCGGTAGTATCAATGAGCAGTTCTTC
D: TRBD2; J: TRBJ2-5; size: .; V: TRBV6-5; CDR3: CASSYYSAGGRETQYF; DNA: TGTGCCAGCAGTTATTATTCAGCGGGGGGCAGGGAGACCCAGTACTTC
D: TRBD2; J: TRBJ2-5; size: .; V: TRBV4-2; CDR3: CASSQERGGLETQYF; DNA: TGTGCCAGCAGCCAGGAGCGGGGGGGCCTAGAGACCCAGTACTTC
D: .; J: TRBJ1-2; size: once; V: TRBV5-4; CDR3: CASSGTGTYGYTF; DNA: TGTGCCAGCAGCGGTACAGGGACCTATGGCTACACCTTC
D: .; J: TRBJ1-4; size: .; V: TRBV6-5; CDR3: CASSYGGTSNEKLFF; DNA: TGTGCCAGCAGTTACGGCGGGACTTCTAATGAAAAACTGTTTTTT
D: .; J: TRBJ2-1; size: .; V: TRBV29-1; CDR3: CSVGGGGSYNEQFF; DNA: TGCAGCGTTGGAGGGGGGGGGTCCTACAATGAGCAGTTCTTC
D: TRBD1; J: TRBJ1-1; size: few; V: TRBV29-1; CDR3: CSVDTDRGRAFF; DNA: TGCAGCGTTGATACCGACAGGGGTCGAGCTTTCTTT
D: TRBD1; J: TRBJ2-7; size: few; V: TRBV29-1; CDR3: CSAGTGIYEQYF; DNA: TGCAGCGCCGGGACAGGGATCTACGAGCAGTACTTC
D: .; J: TRBJ1-5; size: .; V: TRBV4-1; CDR3: CASSQDSQGYQPQHF; DNA: TGCGCCAGCAGCCAAGATTCCCAGGGGTATCAGCCCCAGCATTTT
D: .; J: TRBJ1-4; size: .; V: TRBV6-1; CDR3: CASNPRVANEKLFF; DNA: TGTGCCAGCAATCCACGGGTTGCTAATGAAAAACTGTTTTTT
D: .; J: TRBJ1-1; size: .; V: TRBV27; CDR3: CASSYQGKTTEAFF; DNA: TGTGCCAGCAGTTACCAGGGTAAGACGACTGAAGCTTTCTTT
D: TRBD2; J: TRBJ2-3; size: .; V: TRBV11-2; CDR3: CASRQTLAGGNTQYF; DNA: TGTGCCAGCAGACAAACACTAGCGGGGGGGAATACGCAGTATTTT
D: .; J: TRBJ2-3; size: .; V: TRBV5-1; CDR3: CASSLVGQSTDTQYF; DNA: TGCGCCAGCAGCTTGGTCGGACAGAGCACAGATACGCAGTATTTT
D: TRBD1; J: TRBJ2-3; size: .; V: TRBV4-1; CDR3: CASSRLGTATDTQYF; DNA: TGCGCCAGCAGCCGACTCGGGACAGCCACAGATACGCAGTATTTT
D: TRBD1; J: TRBJ1-6; size: .; V: TRBV27; CDR3: CASRLTGMNSPLHF; DNA: TGTGCCAGCAGGCTGACAGGGATGAATTCACCCCTCCACTTT
D: .; J: TRBJ2-7; size: .; V: TRBV27; CDR3: CASSSYYEQYF; DNA: TGTGCCAGCAGTTCGTACTACGAGCAGTACTTC
D: .; J: TRBJ2-5; size: once; V: TRBV7-5; CDR3: CARSLARQGAWETQYF; DNA: TGTGCCAGAAGCTTAGCGCGACAGGGGGCCTGGGAGACCCAGTACTTC
D: .; J: TRBJ1-4; size: few; V: TRBV25-1; CDR3: CASSEGYSEKLFF; DNA: TGTGCCAGCAGTGAAGGTTATAGTGAAAAACTGTTTTTT
D: TRBD1; J: TRBJ2-7; size: once; V: TRBV5-6; CDR3: CASSLGDRLDYEQYF; DNA: TGTGCCAGCAGCTTGGGGGACAGACTTGACTACGAGCAGTACTTC
D: TRBD2; J: TRBJ2-1; size: .; V: TRBV6-1; CDR3: CASGGSGGPSNEQFF; DNA: TGTGCCAGCGGTGGTAGCGGGGGCCCCAGCAATGAGCAGTTCTTC
D: TRBD1; J: TRBJ2-1; size: once; V: TRBV7-2; CDR3: CASSRQGSGNEQFF; DNA: TGTGCCAGCAGCAGACAGGGCAGCGGCAATGAGCAGTTCTTC
D: .; J: TRBJ1-2; size: once; V: TRBV2; CDR3: CASTLDRGSYGYTF; DNA: TGCGCCAGCACTCTGGATAGGGGGTCGTATGGCTACACCTTC
D: TRBD1; J: TRBJ2-7; size: .; V: TRBV10-2; CDR3: CASVMGQTYEQYF; DNA: TGCGCCAGCGTTATGGGACAGACCTACGAGCAGTACTTC
D: .; J: TRBJ2-6; size: .; V: TRBV19; CDR3: CASSPPQDSGANVLTF; DNA: TGTGCCAGTAGTCCCCCACAGGACTCTGGGGCCAACGTCCTGACTTTC